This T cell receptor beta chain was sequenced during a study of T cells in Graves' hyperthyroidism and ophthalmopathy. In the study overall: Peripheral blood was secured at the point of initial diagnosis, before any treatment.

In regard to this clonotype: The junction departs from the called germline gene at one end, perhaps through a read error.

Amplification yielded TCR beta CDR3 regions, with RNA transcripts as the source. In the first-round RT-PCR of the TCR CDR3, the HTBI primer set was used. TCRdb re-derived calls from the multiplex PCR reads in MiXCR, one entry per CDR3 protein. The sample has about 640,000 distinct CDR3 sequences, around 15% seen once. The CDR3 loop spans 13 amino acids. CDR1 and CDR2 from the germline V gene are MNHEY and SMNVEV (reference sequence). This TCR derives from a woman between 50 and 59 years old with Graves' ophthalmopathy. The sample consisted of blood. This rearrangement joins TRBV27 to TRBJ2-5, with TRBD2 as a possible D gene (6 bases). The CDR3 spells CASGREHQETRYF. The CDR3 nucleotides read TGTGCCAGCGGCCGGGAGCATCAGGAGACCCGGTACTTC.